The source of this T cell receptor (beta chain) is a study of shared clonotypes between healthy human individuals. About the study: Donors had three CD4 naive, three CD4 memory, two CD8 naive and one CD8 memory plate apiece.

Sequencing used immunoSEQ multiplex PCR; TCRdb keeps in-frame clones, though not all of them. Of approximately 1.5 million clones listed, 95% to 99% are singletons. This clone was recorded once. Looked up from germline, CDR1 is MNHNY and CDR2 is SVGAGI (reference sequence). The CDR3 is 12 amino acids. The clonotype was recovered from a man between 25 and 39 years old in good health. Sequenced material: naive CD4+ T cells sorted from blood. This sample's subset: CD45RA+ positively selected. J is TRBJ2-1 and V is TRBV6-6; 7 positions match TRBD1. The CDR3 region has the DNA TGTACCCCGACAGGGACGTACAATGAGCAGTTCTTC. It translates to CTPTGTYNEQFF.